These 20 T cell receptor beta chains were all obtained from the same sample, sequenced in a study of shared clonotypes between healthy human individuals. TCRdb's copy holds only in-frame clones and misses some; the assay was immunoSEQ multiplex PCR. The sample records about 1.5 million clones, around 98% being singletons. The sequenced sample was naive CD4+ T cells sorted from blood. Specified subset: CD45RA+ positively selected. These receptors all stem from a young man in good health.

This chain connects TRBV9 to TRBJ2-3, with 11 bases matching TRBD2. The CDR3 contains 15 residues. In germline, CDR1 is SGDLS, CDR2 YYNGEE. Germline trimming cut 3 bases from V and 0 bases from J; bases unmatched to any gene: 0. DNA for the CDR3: TGTGCCAGCAGCGCTAGCGGGAGGAGCACAGATACGCAGTATTTT. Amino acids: CASSASGRSTDTQYF.

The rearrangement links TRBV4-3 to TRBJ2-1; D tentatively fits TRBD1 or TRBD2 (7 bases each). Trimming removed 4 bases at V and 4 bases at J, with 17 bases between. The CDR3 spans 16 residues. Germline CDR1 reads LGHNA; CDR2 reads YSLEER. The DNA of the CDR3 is TGCGCCAGCAGCCTCCAGGGGGGAGGGGTATACAATGAGCAGTTCTTC. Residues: CASSLQGGGVYNEQFF.

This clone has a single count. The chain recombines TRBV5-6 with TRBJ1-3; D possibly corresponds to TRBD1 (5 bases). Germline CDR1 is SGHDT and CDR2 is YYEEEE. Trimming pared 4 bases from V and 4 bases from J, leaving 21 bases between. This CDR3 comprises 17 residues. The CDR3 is CASSTLPGPPRGNTIYF. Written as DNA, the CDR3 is TGTGCCAGCAGCACATTACCGGGACCCCCAAGGGGAAACACCATATATTTT.

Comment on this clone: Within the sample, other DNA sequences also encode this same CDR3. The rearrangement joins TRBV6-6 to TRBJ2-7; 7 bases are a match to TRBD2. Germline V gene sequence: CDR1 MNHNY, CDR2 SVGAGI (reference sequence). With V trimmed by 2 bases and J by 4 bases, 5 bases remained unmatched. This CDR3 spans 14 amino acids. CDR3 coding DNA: TGTGCCAGCAGTTACCCGGGGGGATCTTACGAGCAGTACTTC. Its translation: CASSYPGGSYEQYF.

CDR3 in DNA: TGCAGCGCCCTTACTAGCGGGGTGCACACAGATACGCAGTATTTT. Amino acids: CSALTSGVHTDTQYF. The chain carries TRBV29-1 and TRBJ2-3, with TRBD2 identical over 10 bases. This CDR3 comprises 15 residues. The J segment lost 2 bases and the V segment lost 7 bases, leaving 9 bases of the junction unmatched. CDR1 and CDR2 (germline): SQVTM, ANQGSEA.

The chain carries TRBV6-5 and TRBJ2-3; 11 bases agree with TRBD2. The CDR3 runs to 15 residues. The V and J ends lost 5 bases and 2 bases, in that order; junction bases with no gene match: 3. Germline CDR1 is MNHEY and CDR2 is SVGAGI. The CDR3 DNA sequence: TGTGCCAGCAGTCAGACTAGCGGGATCACAGATACGCAGTATTTT. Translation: CASSQTSGITDTQYF.

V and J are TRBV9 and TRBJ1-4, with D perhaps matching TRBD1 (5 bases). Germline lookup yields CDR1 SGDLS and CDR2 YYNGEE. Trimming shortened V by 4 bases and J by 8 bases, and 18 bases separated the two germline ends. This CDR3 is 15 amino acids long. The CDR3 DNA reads TGTGCCAGCAGCTCTGACGGGACTCCATGGGAAAAACTGTTTTTT. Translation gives CASSSDGTPWEKLFF.

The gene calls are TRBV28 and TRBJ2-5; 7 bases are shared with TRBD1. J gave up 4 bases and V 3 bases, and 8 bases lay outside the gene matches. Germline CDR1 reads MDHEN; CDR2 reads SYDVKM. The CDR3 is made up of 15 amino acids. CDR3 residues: CASSFLTGTAETQYF. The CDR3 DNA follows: TGTGCCAGCAGTTTCCTCACCGGGACAGCAGAGACCCAGTACTTC.

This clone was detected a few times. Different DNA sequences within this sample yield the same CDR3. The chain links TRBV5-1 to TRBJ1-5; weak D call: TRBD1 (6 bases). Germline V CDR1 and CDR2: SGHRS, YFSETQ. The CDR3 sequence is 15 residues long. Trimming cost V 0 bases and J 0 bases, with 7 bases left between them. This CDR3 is CASSLAGDSNQPQHF. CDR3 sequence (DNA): TGCGCCAGCAGCTTGGCAGGGGATAGCAATCAGCCCCAGCATTTT.

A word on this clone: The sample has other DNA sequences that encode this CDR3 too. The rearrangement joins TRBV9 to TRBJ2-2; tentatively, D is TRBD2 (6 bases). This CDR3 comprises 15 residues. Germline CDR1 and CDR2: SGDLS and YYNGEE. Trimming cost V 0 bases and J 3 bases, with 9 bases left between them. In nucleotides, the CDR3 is TGTGCCAGCAGCGTAGCCTTAGCGGACACCGGGGAGCTGTTTTTT. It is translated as CASSVALADTGELFF. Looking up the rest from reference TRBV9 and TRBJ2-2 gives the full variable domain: DSGVTQTPKHLITATGQRVTLRCSPRSGDLSVYWYQQSLDQGLQFLIQYYNGEERAKGNILERFSAQQFPDLHSELNLSSLELGDSALYFCASSVALADTGELFFGEGSRLTVL.

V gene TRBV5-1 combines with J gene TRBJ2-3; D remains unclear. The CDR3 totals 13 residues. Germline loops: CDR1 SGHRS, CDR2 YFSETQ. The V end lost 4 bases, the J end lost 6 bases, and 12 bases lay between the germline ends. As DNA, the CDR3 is TGCGCCAGCAGCACGGACCCGAGGGATACGCAGTATTTT. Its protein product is CASSTDPRDTQYF.

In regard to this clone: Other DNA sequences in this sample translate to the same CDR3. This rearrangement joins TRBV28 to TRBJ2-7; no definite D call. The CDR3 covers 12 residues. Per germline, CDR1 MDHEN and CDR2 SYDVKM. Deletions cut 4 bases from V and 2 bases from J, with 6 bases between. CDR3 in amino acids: CASSSLTYEQYF. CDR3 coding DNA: TGTGCCAGCAGTTCTTTAACCTACGAGCAGTACTTC.

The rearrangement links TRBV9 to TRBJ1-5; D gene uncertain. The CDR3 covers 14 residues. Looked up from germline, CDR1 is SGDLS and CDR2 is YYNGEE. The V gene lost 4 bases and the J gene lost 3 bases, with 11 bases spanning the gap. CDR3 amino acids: CASSPQSSNQPQHF. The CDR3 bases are TGTGCCAGCAGCCCACAGTCGTCCAATCAGCCCCAGCATTTT.

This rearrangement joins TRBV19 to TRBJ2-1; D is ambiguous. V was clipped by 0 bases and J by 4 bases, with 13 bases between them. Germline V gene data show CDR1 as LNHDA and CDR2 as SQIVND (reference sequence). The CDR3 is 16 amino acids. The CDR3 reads CASSIDPDRAYNEQFF. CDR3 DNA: TGTGCCAGTAGTATAGATCCCGATCGGGCATACAATGAGCAGTTCTTC.

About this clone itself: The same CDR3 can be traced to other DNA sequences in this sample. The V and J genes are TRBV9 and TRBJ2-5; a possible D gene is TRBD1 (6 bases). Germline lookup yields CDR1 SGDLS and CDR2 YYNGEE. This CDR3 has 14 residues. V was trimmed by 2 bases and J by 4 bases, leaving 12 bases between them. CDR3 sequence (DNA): TGTGCCAGCAGCGTTTCTCAGGGGCGAGAGACCCAGTACTTC. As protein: CASSVSQGRETQYF. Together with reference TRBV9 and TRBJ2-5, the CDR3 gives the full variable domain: DSGVTQTPKHLITATGQRVTLRCSPRSGDLSVYWYQQSLDQGLQFLIQYYNGEERAKGNILERFSAQQFPDLHSELNLSSLELGDSALYFCASSVSQGRETQYFGPGTRLLVL.

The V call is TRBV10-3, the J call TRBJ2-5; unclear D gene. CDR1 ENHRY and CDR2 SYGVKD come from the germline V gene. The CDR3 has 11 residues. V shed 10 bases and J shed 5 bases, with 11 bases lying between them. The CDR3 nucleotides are TGTGCCACCGGAACGTTGGAGACCCAGTACTTC. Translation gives CATGTLETQYF.

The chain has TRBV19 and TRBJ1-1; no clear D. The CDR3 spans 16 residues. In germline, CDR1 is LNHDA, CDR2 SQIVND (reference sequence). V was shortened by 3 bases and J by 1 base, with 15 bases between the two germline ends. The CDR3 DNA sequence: TGTGCCAGTAGTATTTCTGACATGATTACGAACACTGAAGCTTTCTTT. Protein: CASSISDMITNTEAFF. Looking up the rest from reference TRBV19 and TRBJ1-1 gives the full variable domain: DGGITQSPKYLFRKEGQNVTLSCEQNLNHDAMYWYRQDPGQGLRLIYYSQIVNDFQKGDIAEGYSVSREKKESFPLTVTSAQKNPTAFYLCASSISDMITNTEAFFGQGTRLTVV.

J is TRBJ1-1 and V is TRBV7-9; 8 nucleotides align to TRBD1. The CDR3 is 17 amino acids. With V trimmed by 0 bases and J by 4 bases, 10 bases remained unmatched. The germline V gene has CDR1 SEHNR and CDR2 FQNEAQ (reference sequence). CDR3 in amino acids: CASSLAPPRTGTTEAFF. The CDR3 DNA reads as TGTGCCAGCAGCTTAGCCCCCCCTCGGACAGGGACCACTGAAGCTTTCTTT.

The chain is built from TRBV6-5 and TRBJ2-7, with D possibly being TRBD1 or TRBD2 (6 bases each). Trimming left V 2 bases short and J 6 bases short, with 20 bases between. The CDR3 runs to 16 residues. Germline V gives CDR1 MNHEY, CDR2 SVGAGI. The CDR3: CASSYRWAGHGSEQYF. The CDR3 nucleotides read TGTGCCAGCAGTTACCGATGGGCGGGACATGGAAGCGAGCAGTACTTC.

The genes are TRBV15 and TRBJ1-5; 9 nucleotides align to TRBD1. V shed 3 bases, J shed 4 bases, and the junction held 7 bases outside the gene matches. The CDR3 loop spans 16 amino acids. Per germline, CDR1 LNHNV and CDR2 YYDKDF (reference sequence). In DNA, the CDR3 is TGTGCCACCAGCAGGGGCCGGGACAGGGAAAATCAGCCCCAGCATTTT. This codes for CATSRGRDRENQPQHF.